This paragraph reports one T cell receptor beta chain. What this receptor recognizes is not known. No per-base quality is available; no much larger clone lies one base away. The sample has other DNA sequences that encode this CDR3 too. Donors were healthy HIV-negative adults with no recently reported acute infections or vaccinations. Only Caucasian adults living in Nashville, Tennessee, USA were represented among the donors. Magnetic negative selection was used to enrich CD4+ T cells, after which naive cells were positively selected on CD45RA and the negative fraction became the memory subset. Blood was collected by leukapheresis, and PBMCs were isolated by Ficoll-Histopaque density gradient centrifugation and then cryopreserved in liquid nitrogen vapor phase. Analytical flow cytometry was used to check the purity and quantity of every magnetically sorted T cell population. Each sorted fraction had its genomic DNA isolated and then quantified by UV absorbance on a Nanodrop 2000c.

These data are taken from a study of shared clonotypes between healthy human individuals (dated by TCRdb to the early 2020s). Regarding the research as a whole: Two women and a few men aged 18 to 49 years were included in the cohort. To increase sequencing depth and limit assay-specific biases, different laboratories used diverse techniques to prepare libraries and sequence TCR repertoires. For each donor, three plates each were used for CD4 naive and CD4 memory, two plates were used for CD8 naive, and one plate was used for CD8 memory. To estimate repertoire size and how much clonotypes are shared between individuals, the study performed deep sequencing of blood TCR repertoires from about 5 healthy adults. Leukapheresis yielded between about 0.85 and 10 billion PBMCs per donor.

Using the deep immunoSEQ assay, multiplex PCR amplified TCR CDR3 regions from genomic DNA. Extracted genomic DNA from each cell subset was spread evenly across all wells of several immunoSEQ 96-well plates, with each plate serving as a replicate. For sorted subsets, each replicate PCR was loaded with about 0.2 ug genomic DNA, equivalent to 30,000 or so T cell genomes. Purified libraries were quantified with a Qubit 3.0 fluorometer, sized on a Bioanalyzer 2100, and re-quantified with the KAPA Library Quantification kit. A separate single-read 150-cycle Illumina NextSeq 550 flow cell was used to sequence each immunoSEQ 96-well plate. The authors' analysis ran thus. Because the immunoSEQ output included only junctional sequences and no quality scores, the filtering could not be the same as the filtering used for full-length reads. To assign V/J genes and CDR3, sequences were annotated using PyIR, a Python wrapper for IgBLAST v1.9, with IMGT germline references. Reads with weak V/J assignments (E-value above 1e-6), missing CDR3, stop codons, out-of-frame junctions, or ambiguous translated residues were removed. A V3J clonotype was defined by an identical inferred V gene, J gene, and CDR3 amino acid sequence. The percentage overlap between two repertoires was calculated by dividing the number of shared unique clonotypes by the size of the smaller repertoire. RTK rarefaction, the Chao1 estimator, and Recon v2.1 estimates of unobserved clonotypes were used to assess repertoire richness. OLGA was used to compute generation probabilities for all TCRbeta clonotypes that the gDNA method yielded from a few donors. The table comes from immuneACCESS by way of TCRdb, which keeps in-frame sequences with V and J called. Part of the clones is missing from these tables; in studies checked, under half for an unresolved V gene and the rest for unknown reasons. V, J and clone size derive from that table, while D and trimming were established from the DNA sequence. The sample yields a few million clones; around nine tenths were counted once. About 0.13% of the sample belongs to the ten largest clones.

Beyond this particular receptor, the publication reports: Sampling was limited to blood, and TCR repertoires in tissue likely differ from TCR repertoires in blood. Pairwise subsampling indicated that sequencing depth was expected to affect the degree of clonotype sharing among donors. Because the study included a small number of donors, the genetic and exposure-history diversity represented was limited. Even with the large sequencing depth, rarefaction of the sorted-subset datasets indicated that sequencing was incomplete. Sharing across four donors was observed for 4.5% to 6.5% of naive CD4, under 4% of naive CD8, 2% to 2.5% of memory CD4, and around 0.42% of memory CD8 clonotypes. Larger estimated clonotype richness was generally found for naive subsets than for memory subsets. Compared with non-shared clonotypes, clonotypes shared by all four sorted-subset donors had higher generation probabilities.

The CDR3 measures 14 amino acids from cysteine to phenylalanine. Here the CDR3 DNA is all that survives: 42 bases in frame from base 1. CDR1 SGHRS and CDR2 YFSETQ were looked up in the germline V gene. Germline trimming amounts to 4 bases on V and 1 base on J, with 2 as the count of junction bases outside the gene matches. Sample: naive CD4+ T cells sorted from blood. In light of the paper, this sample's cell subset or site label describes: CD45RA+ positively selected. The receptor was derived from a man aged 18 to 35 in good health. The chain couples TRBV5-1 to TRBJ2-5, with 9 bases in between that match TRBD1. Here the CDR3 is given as CASSRGQGQETQYF. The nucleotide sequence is TGCGCCAGCAGCCGGGGACAGGGCCAAGAGACCCAGTACTTC.